These 8 T cell receptor beta chains came from one sample sequenced in a study of human T cells and chemical hapten exposure (dated by TCRdb to 2020 to 2023). The meaning of the sample's time point label: pre-sensitization, week 0. The treatment or condition tag for this specimen amounts to: therapeutic diphenylcyclopropenone sensitization with weekly scalp DPC. Library method: RACE. Sequencing instrument: NextSeq 500. The public reads were run again by TCRdb, first through fastp at Q25 and then through MiXCR, and only productive beta chains were kept. Entries that share a CDR3 protein sequence are merged under the most common genes and DNA. The sample records fewer than 70,000 distinct CDR3 sequences, approximately 11% of which are singletons. 5.2% of the sample is in the top ten clones. This material consisted of whole blood, taken in connection with sensitization to the hapten diphenylcyclopropenone (DPC). Receptors originate from a woman between 45 and 65 years old with alopecia areata. Some clones in this sample may be carry-over from other donors' samples.

This rearrangement joins TRBV27 to TRBJ1-6, with D possibly TRBD1 on 6 matching bases. CDR3 length: 16 amino acids. From germline, CDR1 is MNHEY and CDR2 SMNVEV (reference sequence). The V end lost 1 base, the J end lost 2 bases, and 9 bases lay between the germline ends. This CDR3 reads CASSLYGGPYNSPLHF. The CDR3 nucleotides read TGTGCCAGCAGTTTATACGGGGGCCCCTATAATTCACCCCTCCACTTT.

This clonotype showed up just once. The V and J genes are TRBV6-5 and TRBJ2-2; unclear D gene. The length of the CDR3 is 13 residues. In germline, CDR1 is MNHEY, CDR2 SVGAGI. V lost 0 bases, J lost 4 bases, and 3 bases lay in between. CDR3 in amino acids: CASSYSATGELFF. CDR3 coding DNA: TGTGCCAGCAGTTACTCGGCCACCGGGGAGCTGTTTTTT.

This clonotype was observed a few times. The CDR3 loop reads CASSPIEQGIGTEAFF. In DNA form, the CDR3 reads TGTGCCAGCTCACCCATCGAACAGGGGATTGGAACTGAAGCTTTCTTT. The chain combines TRBV18 with TRBJ1-1; TRBD1 aligns across 7 bases. The CDR3 consists of 16 residues. CDR1 and CDR2 (germline): KGHSH, LQKENI. Losses at the gene ends were 3 bases for V and 5 bases for J; bases not matched to a gene: 12.

CDR3 protein: CSARPGQKNTEAFF. In DNA form, the CDR3 reads TGCAGTGCTAGACCGGGACAGAAGAACACTGAAGCTTTCTTT. The chain combines TRBV20-1 with TRBJ1-1; 7 nucleotides match TRBD1. Germline V lookup: CDR1 DFQATT, CDR2 SNEGSKA (reference sequence). The CDR3 is 14 residues long. V was clipped by 2 bases and J by 1 base; unmatched bases: 4.

There are many counts of this clonotype. The V gene is TRBV29-1, the J gene TRBJ1-2; D call uncertain. The CDR3 length is 12 residues. V was clipped by 3 bases and J by 6 bases, with 11 bases between them. Germline V gene sequence: CDR1 SQVTM, CDR2 ANQGSEA. The CDR3 DNA reads TGCAGCGTTGACTCTACTACCCATGGCTACACCTTC. Protein sequence: CSVDSTTHGYTF. Complete variable domain (other parts from reference TRBV29-1 and TRBJ1-2): SAVISQKPSRDICQRGTSLTIQCQVDSQVTMMFWYRQQPGQSLTLIATANQGSEATYESGFVIDKFPISRPNLTFSTLTVSNMSPEDSSIYLCSVDSTTHGYTFGSGTRLTVV.

This clonotype was seen more than once but under ten times. The gene calls are TRBV27 and TRBJ2-1; 11 bases are shared with TRBD1. CDR1 MNHEY and CDR2 SMNVEV come from the germline V gene (reference sequence). CDR3 length: 15 residues. Trimming at V came to 5 bases and at J to 6 bases, leaving 6 bases not matched to a gene. CDR3 sequence: CASSDGTGGPNEQFF. The CDR3 region has the DNA TGTGCCAGCAGTGACGGGACAGGGGGGCCCAATGAGCAGTTCTTC.

The chain carries TRBV11-2 and TRBJ2-7; D unresolved. V lost 0 bases to trimming and J lost 2 bases, with 23 bases between them. The CDR3 has 19 residues. Germline loops: CDR1 SGHAT, CDR2 FQNNGV. The CDR3 reads CASSLDFVFVGGGTYEQYF. As DNA, the CDR3 is TGTGCCAGCAGCTTAGACTTTGTTTTCGTTGGTGGCGGTACCTACGAGCAGTACTTC.

This clonotype has ten or more counts. This chain uses TRBV7-2 with TRBJ1-1; 7 bases align to TRBD1. Germline CDR1 SGHTA, CDR2 FQGNSA. Trimming took 2 bases from V and 0 from J; bases not matched to a gene: 0. CDR3 length: 14 amino acids. The CDR3 region has the DNA TGTGCCAGCAGCTTAACAGGGGTGAACACTGAAGCTTTCTTT. It specifies CASSLTGVNTEAFF.